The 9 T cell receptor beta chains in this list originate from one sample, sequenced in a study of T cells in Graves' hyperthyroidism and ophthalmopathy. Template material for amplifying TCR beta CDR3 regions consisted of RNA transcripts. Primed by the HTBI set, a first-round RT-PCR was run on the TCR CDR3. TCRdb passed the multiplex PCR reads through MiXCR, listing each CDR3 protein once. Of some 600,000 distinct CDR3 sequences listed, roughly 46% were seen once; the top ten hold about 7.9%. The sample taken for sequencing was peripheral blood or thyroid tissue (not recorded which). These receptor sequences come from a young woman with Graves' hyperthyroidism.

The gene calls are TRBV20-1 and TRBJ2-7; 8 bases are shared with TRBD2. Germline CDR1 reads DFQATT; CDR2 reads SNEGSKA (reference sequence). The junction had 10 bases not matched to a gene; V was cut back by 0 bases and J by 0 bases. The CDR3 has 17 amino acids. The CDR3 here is CSARDGATSANSYEQYF. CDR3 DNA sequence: TGCAGTGCTAGAGATGGTGCGACTAGCGCAAACTCCTACGAGCAGTACTTC.

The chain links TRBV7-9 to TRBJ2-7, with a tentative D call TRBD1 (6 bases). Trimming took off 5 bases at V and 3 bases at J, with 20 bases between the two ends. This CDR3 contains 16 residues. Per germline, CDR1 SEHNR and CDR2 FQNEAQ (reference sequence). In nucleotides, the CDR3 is TGTGCCAGCAGCACAATTGACCGGGACATGAACTACGAGCAGTACTTC. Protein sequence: CASSTIDRDMNYEQYF.

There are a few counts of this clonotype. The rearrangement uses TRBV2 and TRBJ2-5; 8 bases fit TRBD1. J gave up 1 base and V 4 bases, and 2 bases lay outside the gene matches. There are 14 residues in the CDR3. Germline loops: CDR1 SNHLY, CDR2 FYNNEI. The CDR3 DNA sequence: TGTGCCAGCAGTGGGACAGGGAGCCAAGAGACCCAGTACTTC. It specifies CASSGTGSQETQYF.

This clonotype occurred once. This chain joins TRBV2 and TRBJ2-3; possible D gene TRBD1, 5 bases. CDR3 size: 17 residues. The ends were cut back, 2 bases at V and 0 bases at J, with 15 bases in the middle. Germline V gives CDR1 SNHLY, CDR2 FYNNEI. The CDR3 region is CASSEQGAGRSTDTQYF. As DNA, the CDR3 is TGTGCCAGCAGTGAACAAGGGGCAGGGCGTAGCACAGATACGCAGTATTTT.

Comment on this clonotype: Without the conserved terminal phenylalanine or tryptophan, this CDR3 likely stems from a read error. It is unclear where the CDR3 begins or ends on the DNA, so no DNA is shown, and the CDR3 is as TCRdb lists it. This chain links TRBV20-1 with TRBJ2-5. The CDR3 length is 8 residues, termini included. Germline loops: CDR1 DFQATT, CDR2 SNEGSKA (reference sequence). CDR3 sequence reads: CSARATGT.

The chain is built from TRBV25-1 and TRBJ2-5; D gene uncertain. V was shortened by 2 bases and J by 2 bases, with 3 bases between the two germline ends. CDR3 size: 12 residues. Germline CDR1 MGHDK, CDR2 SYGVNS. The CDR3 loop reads CASSERQETQYF. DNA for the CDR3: TGTGCCAGCAGTGAAAGGCAAGAGACCCAGTACTTC. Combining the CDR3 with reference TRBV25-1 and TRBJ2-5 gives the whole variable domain EADIYQTPRYLVIGTGKKITLECSQTMGHDKMYWYQQDPGMELHLIHYSYGVNSTEKGDLSSESTVSRIRTEHFPLTLESARPSHTSQYLCASSERQETQYFGPGTRLLVL.

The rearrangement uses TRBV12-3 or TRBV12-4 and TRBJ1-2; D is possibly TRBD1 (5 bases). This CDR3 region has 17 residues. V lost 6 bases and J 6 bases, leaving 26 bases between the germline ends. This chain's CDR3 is CASSTLGGDRMVNGYTF. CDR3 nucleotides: TGTGCCAGCAGCACGCTGGGGGGGGATCGGATGGTGAATGGCTACACCTTC.

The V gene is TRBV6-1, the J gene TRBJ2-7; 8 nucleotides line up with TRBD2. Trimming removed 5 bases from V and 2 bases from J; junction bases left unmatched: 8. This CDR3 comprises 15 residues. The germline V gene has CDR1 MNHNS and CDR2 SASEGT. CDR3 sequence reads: CASSPLSSGTYEQYF. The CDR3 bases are TGTGCCAGCAGTCCGCTGAGTAGCGGGACCTACGAGCAGTACTTC.

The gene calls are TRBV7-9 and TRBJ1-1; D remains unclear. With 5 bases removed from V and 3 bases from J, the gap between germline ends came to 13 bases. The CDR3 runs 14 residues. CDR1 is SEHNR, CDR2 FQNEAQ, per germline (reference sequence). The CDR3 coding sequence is TGTGCCAGCAGCCGCGGGGAGGGCTACACTGAAGCTTTCTTT. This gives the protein CASSRGEGYTEAFF.